A selection of T cell receptor beta chains follows, all from one sample in a study of early T cells in non-severe SARS-CoV-2 infection. In TCRdb, the 5' RACE reads were re-called with MiXCR into one record per CDR3 protein. This table holds tens of thousands of distinct CDR3 sequences, roughly 9.1% found once. The sequenced sample was whole blood, obtained at baseline. These receptors were taken from an adult who was a healthcare worker with PCR-confirmed SARS-CoV-2 infection or an uninfected control (not recorded which). Each CDR3 is given with its conserved first and last residue. The D gene is left open where the match is weak. Clone size, where shown, is once, few, many, or a class for clones that have expanded.

many	TRBV27	TRBJ2-7	.	CASSSGQSYEQYF	TGTGCCAGCAGTTCCGGACAAAGCTACGAGCAGTACTTC
.	TRBV5-1	TRBJ1-4	.	CASSLVGAPGKELFF	TGCGCCAGCAGCTTGGTAGGGGCGCCGGGTAAGGAACTGTTTTTT
many	TRBV6-5	TRBJ2-6	TRBD1	CASSRTGGSGANVLTF	TGTGCCAGCAGCAGGACAGGGGGCAGTGGGGCCAACGTCCTGACTTTC
few	TRBV2	TRBJ2-7	.	CASSETMTGAERQYF	TGTGCCAGCAGTGAAACGATGACAGGAGCGGAGCGGCAGTACTTC
.	TRBV6-5	TRBJ2-6	.	CATIQGGGANVLTF	TGTGCCACAATACAGGGAGGTGGGGCCAACGTCCTGACTTTC
.	TRBV6-5	TRBJ2-3	.	CASRPGPWEDTQYF	TGTGCCAGCAGGCCCGGGCCCTGGGAGGATACGCAGTATTTT
.	TRBV7-3	TRBJ1-6	TRBD1	CASSLRGQGHSPLHF	TGTGCCAGCAGCCTCCGGGGACAGGGACATTCACCCCTCCACTTT
few	TRBV6-5	TRBJ1-5	.	CASSYGFNQPQHF	TGTGCCAGCAGTTACGGGTTTAATCAGCCCCAGCATTTT
.	TRBV19	TRBJ1-2	TRBD1	CASTPGQGYNYGYTF	TGTGCCAGTACTCCCGGACAGGGTTATAACTATGGCTACACCTTC
few	TRBV3-2	TRBJ1-6	.	CASSQGLDRKPPSPLHF	TGTGCCAGCAGCCAAGGACTGGACCGGAAGCCTCCTTCACCCCTCCACTTT
few	TRBV12-3/TRBV12-4	TRBJ2-5	TRBD1	CASSSGQTGGKETQYF	TGTGCCAGCAGTTCCGGTCAGACAGGGGGTAAAGAGACCCAGTACTTC
few	TRBV12-5	TRBJ2-5	TRBD1	CASGSRTGVHGAQYF	TGTGCTAGTGGTTCACGGACAGGGGTCCATGGGGCCCAGTACTTC
few	TRBV18	TRBJ2-1	.	CASSPGYRDEQFF	TGTGCCAGCTCACCCGGCTACAGGGATGAGCAGTTCTTC
many	TRBV2	TRBJ2-3	.	CASSVAVTTDTQYF	TGTGCCAGCAGTGTCGCGGTAACCACAGATACGCAGTATTTT
many	TRBV18	TRBJ2-1	.	CASSLQTPSSYNEQFF	TGTGCCAGCTCCCTTCAAACACCCAGCTCCTACAATGAGCAGTTCTTC
few	TRBV7-6	TRBJ2-7	TRBD2	CASSNLAGGLNEQYF	TGTGCCAGCAGCAACCTAGCGGGGGGGCTAAACGAGCAGTACTTC
.	TRBV7-9	TRBJ1-5	TRBD1	CASSLGEQGHQPQHF	TGTGCCAGCAGCTTAGGAGAACAGGGGCATCAGCCCCAGCATTTT
few	TRBV9	TRBJ2-3	.	CASSVGVGASTDTQYF	TGTGCCAGCAGCGTAGGCGTAGGGGCCAGCACAGATACGCAGTATTTT
few	TRBV2	TRBJ2-2	.	CASSENRANTGELFF	TGTGCCAGCAGTGAGAATAGAGCGAACACCGGGGAGCTGTTTTTT
few	TRBV18	TRBJ2-3	.	CASSLGSRTDTQYF	TGTGCCAGCTCTCTTGGATCGCGCACAGATACGCAGTATTTT
.	TRBV3-1	TRBJ2-3	.	CASSQVVQGVQYF	TGTGCCAGCAGCCAAGTAGTACAGGGTGTGCAGTATTTT
many	TRBV2	TRBJ2-3	.	CASVISTDTQYF	TGTGCCAGCGTGATAAGCACAGATACGCAGTATTTT
few	TRBV7-9	TRBJ2-7	.	CASSLETPGKSYEQYF	TGTGCCAGCAGCTTAGAAACCCCAGGGAAATCCTACGAGCAGTACTTC
.	TRBV25-1	TRBJ2-6	.	CASSPRDTVSGANVLTF	TGTGCCAGCAGCCCCAGGGACACAGTCTCTGGGGCCAACGTCCTGACTTTC
many	TRBV3-1	TRBJ2-7	.	CASSQAARTSYEQYF	TGTGCCAGCAGCCAAGCGGCTCGTACCTCCTACGAGCAGTACTTC
few	TRBV12-3/TRBV12-4	TRBJ1-6	.	CASSFLGETPLHF	TGTGCCAGCAGTTTCTTGGGCGAGACACCCCTCCACTTT
many	TRBV5-1	TRBJ2-2	TRBD2	CASSSGLVSPERTGELFF	TGCGCCAGCAGCTCCGGACTAGTCTCACCCGAGAGAACCGGGGAGCTGTTTTTT
many	TRBV5-1	TRBJ2-7	.	CASSLDAGDEQYF	TGCGCCAGCAGCTTGGACGCCGGGGACGAGCAGTACTTC
few	TRBV27	TRBJ1-2	.	CASSLLFGADYGYTF	TGTGCCAGCAGTTTATTGTTCGGGGCGGACTATGGCTACACCTTC
.	TRBV18	TRBJ2-7	.	CASSPSQGYEQYF	TGTGCCAGCTCACCTTCCCAGGGCTACGAGCAGTACTTC
.	TRBV5-1	TRBJ1-1	.	CASRASMNTEAFF	TGCGCCAGCAGGGCCAGCATGAACACTGAAGCTTTCTTT
few	TRBV7-9	TRBJ2-2	TRBD1	CASTTPLGQGSTGELFF	TGTGCCAGCACCACCCCGTTAGGACAGGGGAGCACCGGGGAGCTGTTTTTT
many	TRBV20-1	TRBJ2-3	TRBD2	CSARDGGGALYTQYF	TGCAGTGCTAGAGACGGCGGGGGGGCGTTATATACGCAGTATTTT
few	TRBV4-1	TRBJ2-1	.	CASSQDHQGLHTYNEQFF	TGCGCCAGCAGCCAAGATCACCAAGGCCTTCATACCTACAATGAGCAGTTCTTC
few	TRBV7-6	TRBJ2-7	.	CASSRSGGQDYEQYF	TGTGCCAGCAGCCGATCGGGGGGCCAGGACTACGAGCAGTACTTC
.	TRBV6-2/TRBV6-3	TRBJ2-7	.	CASSYVRGDYEQYF	TGTGCCAGCAGTTACGTCAGGGGGGATTACGAGCAGTACTTC
few	TRBV2	TRBJ1-1	.	CASSGRQGSTEAFF	TGTGCCAGCAGTGGGAGGCAGGGGTCGACTGAAGCTTTCTTT
few	TRBV6-5	TRBJ1-1	.	CASSPTFRESTEAFF	TGTGCCAGCAGTCCTACCTTCCGGGAGAGCACTGAAGCTTTCTTT
few	TRBV20-1	TRBJ2-1	.	CSADASNEQFF	TGCAGTGCTGACGCCTCGAATGAGCAGTTCTTC